These 20 T cell receptor beta chains came from one sample sequenced in a study of cytomegalovirus exposure and HLA in healthy donors. The PCR employed 60 Vbeta primers together with 13 Jbeta primers. Sequencing used immunoSEQ multiplex PCR; TCRdb keeps in-frame clones, though not all of them. Here the sample spans about 180,000 clones, about 79% being singletons. Sequencing was done on a sample of PBMCs. These receptors originate from a girl aged 2 to 9 in good health and CMV-seropositive.

This sequence joins TRBV11-2 and TRBJ1-1; 7 bases agree with TRBD1. V was clipped by 3 bases and J by 0 bases; unmatched bases: 16. The germline CDR1 and CDR2 sequences are SGHAT and FQNNGV. This CDR3 is 19 amino acids long. The CDR3 region has the DNA TGTGCCAGCAGCTTCATCCGGATTAGGGGGACAGTCATGAACACTGAAGCTTTCTTT. Encoded protein: CASSFIRIRGTVMNTEAFF. The full variable domain, its missing parts supplied by reference TRBV11-2 and TRBJ1-1, is EAGVAQSPRYKIIEKRQSVAFWCNPISGHATLYWYQQILGQGPKLLIQFQNNGVVDDSQLPKDRFSAERLKGVDSTLKIQPAKLEDSAVYLCASSFIRIRGTVMNTEAFFGQGTRLTVV.

This sequence joins TRBV19 and TRBJ2-1; 7 nucleotides line up with TRBD2. Germline V gives CDR1 LNHDA, CDR2 SQIVND (reference sequence). Trimming took 1 base from V and 0 from J; bases not matched to a gene: 3. The CDR3 consists of 16 residues. CDR3 DNA: TGTGCCAGTAGTATAGGCGGGAGCCGCTCCTACAATGAGCAGTTCTTC. Its translation is CASSIGGSRSYNEQFF.

The chain joins TRBV4-1 to TRBJ1-3; 7 bases map to TRBD1. V lost 5 bases and J lost 2; bases outside the gene matches: 3. The germline CDR1 and CDR2 sequences are MGHRA and YSYEKL. There are 14 residues in the CDR3. In nucleotides, the CDR3 is TGCGCCAGCAGCTCCGGGACAGCTGGAAACACCATATATTTT. This encodes CASSSGTAGNTIYF.

The CDR3 is CASRQGTGKLFF. In DNA, the CDR3 is TGTGCCAGCAGGCAAGGGACAGGAAAACTGTTTTTT. This chain links TRBV6-6 with TRBJ1-4; 8 bases agree with TRBD1. This CDR3 is built from 12 residues. V was pared by 6 bases and J by 10 bases, with 4 bases of the junction left unmatched. Germline values: CDR1 MNHNY, CDR2 SVGAGI (reference sequence).

J is TRBJ2-7 and V is TRBV28; tentatively, D is TRBD2 (5 bases). Germline assignment: CDR1 MDHEN and CDR2 SYDVKM. Trimming shortened V by 6 bases and J by 3 bases, and 15 bases separated the two germline ends. The CDR3 totals 14 residues. The CDR3 coding sequence is TGTGCCAGCAGAGGCCTAGCCGACAACTACGAGCAGTACTTC. Residues: CASRGLADNYEQYF.

V and J are TRBV6-5 and TRBJ1-2; 7 nucleotides match TRBD1. CDR1 is MNHEY and CDR2 is SVGAGI in the germline V gene. The trim removed 6 bases at V and 4 bases at J, leaving 8 bases unmatched. The CDR3 has 14 amino acids. In DNA, the CDR3 is TGTGCCAGCAGCCCAGGGGACAGCCTCTATGGCTACACCTTC. This sequence encodes CASSPGDSLYGYTF.

The J gene is TRBJ2-1, the V gene TRBV2, with D tentatively TRBD2 (6 bases). The CDR3 is 15 residues long. Germline V CDR1 and CDR2: SNHLY, FYNNEI. V lost 5 bases, J lost 3 bases, and 14 bases lay in between. The CDR3 nucleotides read TGTGCCAGCAGTCCCCGACTAGTTTTCTACAATGAGCAGTTCTTC. Translated: CASSPRLVFYNEQFF.

The rearrangement uses TRBV15 and TRBJ2-2, with a tentative D call TRBD2 (6 bases). V lost 0 bases to trimming and J lost 3 bases, with 14 bases between them. CDR1 is LNHNV, CDR2 YYDKDF, per germline (reference sequence). CDR3 length: 17 amino acids. CDR3 DNA: TGTGCCACCAGCAGAGATGTCCCGGGGGAATACACCGGGGAGCTGTTTTTT. This gives the protein CATSRDVPGEYTGELFF.

The chain recombines TRBV5-4 with TRBJ2-7; no clear D gene. Trimming removed 1 base at V and 4 bases at J, with 15 bases between. The CDR3 spans 15 residues. Germline values: CDR1 SGHNT, CDR2 YYREEE (reference sequence). The CDR3 here is CASSLISGLTYEQYF. CDR3 in DNA: TGTGCCAGCAGCTTGATTTCTGGCTTGACTTACGAGCAGTACTTC. Supplemented by reference TRBV5-4 and TRBJ2-7, the full variable domain reads ETGVTQSPTHLIKTRGQQVTLRCSSQSGHNTVSWYQQALGQGPQFIFQYYREEENGRGNFPPRFSGLQFPNYSSELNVNALELDDSALYLCASSLISGLTYEQYFGPGTRLTVT.

This chain connects TRBV29-1 to TRBJ2-5, with D possibly TRBD1 on 6 matching bases. V was pared by 7 bases and J by 11 bases, with 32 bases between. In germline, CDR1 is SQVTM, CDR2 ANQGSEA. The CDR3 has 16 amino acids. The CDR3 DNA reads as TGCAGCGCTAGAATCCGAGGGGGTACACAGTCAAAGGAGCAGTACTTC. Residues: CSARIRGGTQSKEQYF.

The J gene is TRBJ2-7, the V gene TRBV6-1; D not certain. CDR1 and CDR2 from the germline V gene are MNHNS and SASEGT. V was cut by 7 bases and J by 6 bases, with 19 bases left in between. The CDR3 length is 14 residues. The CDR3 sequence: CASILVHDSGEQYF. CDR3 bases: TGTGCCAGCATCCTGGTCCATGATTCGGGCGAGCAGTACTTC.

The CDR3 coding sequence is TGTGCCTGCCCCTCGGGGGGACAGGGCTTCTATGGCTACACCTTC. Protein: CACPSGGQGFYGYTF. The chain is built from TRBV30 and TRBJ1-2; 9 nucleotides agree with TRBD1. The CDR3 extends over 15 amino acids. Per germline, CDR1 GTSNPN and CDR2 SVGIG (reference sequence). V was clipped by 6 bases and J by 4 bases; unmatched bases: 12.

The V gene is TRBV10-1, the J gene TRBJ2-7; 10 bases match TRBD2. Germline V gives CDR1 WNHNN, CDR2 SYGVQD (reference sequence). V gave up 4 bases and J gave up 4 bases; unmatched junction bases: 4. This CDR3 region has 14 residues. DNA for the CDR3: TGCGCCAGCAGTGTTGGACTAGCGGTTTACGAGCAGTACTTC. Amino acids: CASSVGLAVYEQYF.

V gene TRBV7-3 combines with J gene TRBJ2-1; 13 nucleotides agree with TRBD2. The CDR3 extends over 15 amino acids. The V and J ends lost 5 bases and 9 bases, in that order; junction bases with no gene match: 7. Germline V gene lookup returns CDR1 SGHTA and CDR2 FQGTGA. CDR3 protein: CASSKGLAGEREQFF. CDR3 nucleotide sequence: TGTGCCAGCAGCAAAGGACTAGCGGGAGAGCGTGAGCAGTTCTTC.

The chain links TRBV28 to TRBJ1-1, with D uncertain. CDR1 MDHEN and CDR2 SYDVKM come from the germline V gene. Trimming shortened V by 6 bases and J by 2 bases, and 10 bases separated the two germline ends. The CDR3 is 13 residues long. CDR3 bases: TGTGCCAGCAGACAATATATAAACACTGAAGCTTTCTTT. This gives the protein CASRQYINTEAFF.

The chain uses TRBV29-1 and TRBJ1-2; 9 bases match TRBD1. The CDR3 totals 14 residues. Trimming cost V 3 bases and J 6 bases; bases outside gene matches: 8. Germline V gene sequence: CDR1 SQVTM, CDR2 ANQGSEA. CDR3 DNA: TGCAGCGTTGACGGACAGGGGATAAGGGATGGCTACACCTTC. Protein product: CSVDGQGIRDGYTF. The variable domain in full, with the rest retrieved from reference TRBV29-1 and TRBJ1-2, is SAVISQKPSRDICQRGTSLTIQCQVDSQVTMMFWYRQQPGQSLTLIATANQGSEATYESGFVIDKFPISRPNLTFSTLTVSNMSPEDSSIYLCSVDGQGIRDGYTFGSGTRLTVV.

This chain links TRBV27 with TRBJ2-3; 10 positions agree with TRBD2. Germline trimming cut 4 bases from V and 2 bases from J; bases unmatched to any gene: 12. Germline V gene lookup returns CDR1 MNHEY and CDR2 SMNVEV (reference sequence). The CDR3 is made up of 18 amino acids. CDR3 region: CASSSILLAGGITDTQYF. CDR3 DNA: TGTGCCAGCAGTTCAATTCTTTTAGCGGGAGGTATCACAGATACGCAGTATTTT.

The chain joins TRBV15 to TRBJ2-2; D is undetermined. Trimming removed 2 bases at V and 5 bases at J, with 12 bases between. Germline values: CDR1 LNHNV, CDR2 YYDKDF (reference sequence). This CDR3 comprises 15 residues. The CDR3 bases are TGTGCCACCAGCAGATCCGGTTCTTCGACCGGGGAGCTGTTTTTT. It specifies CATSRSGSSTGELFF.

The gene calls are TRBV4-1 and TRBJ2-5, with 11 bases lining up with TRBD1. The J call may be mistaken, given a closer DNA end match to TRBJ2-7. The germline CDR1 and CDR2 sequences are MGHRA and YSYEKL. This CDR3 is 14 amino acids long. Here the CDR3 reads CASSRGQGAYEQYF. CDR3 sequence (DNA): TGCGCCAGCAGCAGAGGACAGGGGGCTTACGAGCAGTACTTC.

The chain has TRBV6-4 and TRBJ2-6; D may be TRBD2 (6 bases). Germline CDR1 is MRHNA and CDR2 is SNTAGT. This CDR3 contains 14 residues. The germline V and J ends were trimmed by 0 bases and 13 bases, with 13 bases remaining between them. DNA for the CDR3: TGTGCCAGCAGTGACTCGACAGAAGGAGGGGTCCTGACTTTC. It specifies CASSDSTEGGVLTF.